This record looks at one T cell receptor beta chain sequence and its context. Its antigen target is currently unknown. No much larger clonotype is one base removed from it; base qualities were not supplied. The record originates from a study of cytomegalovirus exposure and HLA in healthy donors (dated by TCRdb to the late 2010s). About the study as a whole: In an earlier analysis of approximately 640 of the donors, roughly 300 Gb of sequence data and 100 million or so unique TCR beta sequences from about 180 million T cells were reported. An early release covering about 600 HLA-typed donors comprised approximately 290 gigabases of sequencing data and 85 million to 100 million unique TCR sequences. Of the approximately 400 genotyped donors, 65% to 90% fell in the genetic ancestry cluster associated with self-reported Caucasian donors. The study was designed to test whether signatures of past pathogen exposure could be identified by cataloging public T cell receptors. The study used immunosequencing to profile the T cell repertoires of approximately 630 subjects and linked those repertoires to cytomegalovirus serostatus. In addition to the first cohort of about 650 subjects, a separate validation cohort of 100 to 150 different subjects was used. To predict cytomegalovirus infection status, the study brought together high-throughput TCR immunosequencing, statistical association of individual TCRs with disease status, and machine learning. A later analysis re-examined previously published TCR beta repertoires from more than 550 donors and added high-resolution HLA genotyping to investigate patterns of TCR occurrence. Rather than using new phenotypic data, the later analysis identified candidate immune exposures from TCR beta sequences and from how often those sequences occurred across donors. To decide whether each TCR beta V gene segment behaved as functional or pseudogenic, an earlier analysis of fewer than 750 of the donors relied on high-throughput TCR beta sequencing. Donor age, sex, ethnicity and CMV serostatus were compiled together with the repertoire data. Genome-wide SNP genotypes for about three fifths of the 666 donors were used in a later genetic analysis, which treated that subset as a discovery cohort. Every discovery cohort repertoire had been produced on one sequencing platform. Class I and class II HLA loci were covered by the typing at four-digit resolution. Typing coverage differed by locus: A, B, C, DRB1 and DQB1 were typed in roughly 629-630 donors, DQA1 in about 550, DPA1 in 600 to 610, and DPB1 in 472. Roughly five DR-DQ haplotypes were treated as single units for association and clustering because of strong linkage in the cohort. Across 300 to 400 genotyped donors of the cohort, an average of about 240,000 unique TCR beta nucleotide sequences per donor were sequenced, and approximately 17% of those sequences were non-productive. The research as a whole found: Across donors, most TCR sequences were observed very rarely, whereas some public TCRs were present in many individuals. Specific HLA alleles were associated with more than 15,000 TCR beta sequences at a false discovery rate of 0.05 in a later analysis. When HLA alleles, especially DR and DQ, strongly co-occurred, attributing TCR associations to individual alleles was difficult. The earlier analysis of 587 of the donors excluded 15 to 20 rarely observed V segments, including chromosome 9 orphons, because counts were too low. In vitro tests confirmed that a few of the cytomegalovirus-associated TCR beta chains recognize cytomegalovirus antigens. The only immune exposure information available for the cohort was CMV serostatus. A total of fewer than 200 TCR beta chains were listed by the study as associated with cytomegalovirus. Cytomegalovirus status was reported to be diagnosed by the classifier with high specificity and sensitivity in both the original and validation cohorts. In this cohort, only TCR beta chains were sequenced, and detectable features were limited by the absence of alpha or paired-chain data. According to a later analysis, TCR association rates differed among HLA loci, with DRB1 alleles showing the most associated TCRs and HLA-C alleles showing the fewest. According to a later analysis, most CMV-associated TCR beta chains appeared to be HLA-restricted, and the HLA associations seemed to be driven largely by CMV exposure. A later analysis reported that several top co-occurrence clusters appeared linked to parvovirus B19, influenza, CMV and Epstein-Barr virus. In a later genetic analysis, a missense DCLRE1C variant was associated with V-gene and J-gene trimming of TCR beta chains, and the association was replicated in an independent cohort. Broadly in line with IMGT annotations, most TCR beta V segments showed up in productive rearrangements about 87% or about 30% of the time in an earlier analysis of under 700 of the donors. In a later analysis, HLA-associated TCR beta chains were found to be more clonally expanded and to have lower generation probabilities than equally common non-associated chains. HLA typing was unavailable for some donors at each locus, so association tests used only the typed subset. The authors suggested that the approach could potentially be generalized to other disease states and immunological phenotypes. Sequencing depth was assumed to be roughly uniform across donors in the presence/absence analyses, though that assumption may not hold. Some IMGT-functional V segments, including TRBV6-2 and TRBV6-3, could not be told apart with the 87-base-pair reads, so those segments were excluded. Linkage disequilibrium might explain the correlated functional status among segregating V segments, but an unknown experimental factor could not be ruled out. A group of highly shared sequence variants was considered likely to be a technical artifact of the sequencing pipeline. A further reported finding was that TCR beta sequences accurately predicted the HLA-A and HLA-B alleles for most subjects in the first cohort. According to a later genetic analysis, donors in an Asian-associated ancestry cluster had fewer N-insertions in productive TCRs than the approximately 650-donor mean.

The library relied on the immunoSEQ multiplex PCR assay. For the multiplex PCR, a mixture combining 60 forward primers for TCR Vbeta segments and 13 reverse primers for TCR Jbeta segments was used. The CDR3 region of rearranged TCR beta genes was amplified from genomic DNA by a multiplex PCR assay. Amplified TCR beta libraries were sequenced as 87-base-pair reads on the Illumina HiSeq System. Concerning the study's data processing: Across the 670 or so repertoires, a later analysis counted 80 million or so unique TCR beta chains, roughly 11 million of which were shared by at least two donors. A nearest-neighbor algorithm error-corrected the raw reads and collapsed the reads into unique sequences, merging closely related sequences to remove PCR and sequencing errors. To assign V, D and J gene segments, CDR3 sequences were aligned to IMGT reference sequences. For a sequence to be retained, a match of at least six nucleotides was required to both a V gene segment and a J gene segment. A rearrangement counted as productive if the CDR3 had no stop codons and remained in frame with V and J, and every other rearrangement counted as non-productive. Following IMGT convention, CDR3 was defined as the stretch from the second conserved V-encoded cysteine to the conserved J-encoded phenylalanine. The earlier analysis of some 600 of the donors excluded sequences that lacked an unambiguous match to a single V gene segment. In an earlier analysis of several hundred of the donors, V segments were called functional above 56.7% productive rearrangements and were called segregating when the between-donor standard deviation exceeded 5%. To diagnose cytomegalovirus status from the catalog of TCR beta chain sequences, a statistical classification framework was built. In a later analysis, TCR nucleotide sequences were compared against IMGT/GENE-DB human TR gene sequences so that V and J genes could be assigned. Using the TCRdist pipeline, a later analysis assigned CDR3 sequences along with most-parsimonious VDJ recombination scenarios. In a later analysis, every TCR beta chain was defined by the combination of its CDR3 amino acid sequence and its V-gene family, and reads without a unique V-gene family were dropped. As a way to deal with suspected cross-contamination and a sequencing artifact, a later analysis dropped roughly 620 nucleotide sequences that were highly shared and had low generation probability. For each public chain, a later analysis derived a clonal expansion index from normalized ranks of inferred template counts within each repertoire. Generation probabilities in a later analysis came from a VDJ recombination model fitted to out-of-frame rearrangements, and those results were checked against IGoR. In a later analysis, TCR-TCR, TCR-HLA and TCR-CMV co-occurrence was scored with hypergeometric tests, and a repertoire-size bias correction was applied to TCR pairs. False discovery rates were estimated in a later analysis by permuting HLA or CMV assignments 20 times. In a later analysis, co-occurring TCRs were grouped using DBSCAN, and TCRdist sequence similarity was added for clustering within HLA-allele-positive subsets. For co-occurrence clustering, repertoires with fewer than 30,000 or more than 120,000 public chains were excluded, along with roughly 5 repertoires with anomalous nucleotide sharing. TCRdb's version of the immuneACCESS table is confined to in-frame rearrangements and falls short of the full clone set. An unresolved V gene accounts for under half of the shortfall where checked; the remainder is of unknown origin. V and J calls and clone size come straight from that table; D and trimming were deduced from the DNA. Recorded for this sample are tens of thousands of clones; over 9% of them occurred a single time. The top ten clones comprise over 20% of the sample.

The cohort consisted of 670 or so healthy bone marrow donors. At the time of sampling, every cohort member was nominally healthy, though immune exposures that went unrecorded were likely present. The donor was CMV seropositive and belonged to the group of some 290 seropositive cohort members. A peripheral blood sample was provided by each donor, and peripheral blood mononuclear cells were used for TCR beta sequencing. Genomic DNA extraction from the blood cell samples was performed with the Qiagen DNeasy Blood Extraction Kit. The germline V gene sets CDR1 to SGDLS and CDR2 to YYNGEE. Inclusive of the bounding cysteine and phenylalanine, the CDR3 is 15 residues long. Just the 45-base CDR3 DNA is kept, in frame starting at base 1. Clipping removes 4 bases from V and 4 bases from J, with 5 as the unmatched junction base count.

Material: PBMCs. The source of this sequence is a man between 60 and 75 years old in good health and CMV-seropositive. The chain was built from TRBV9 and TRBJ2-3; 11 nucleotides in the junction match TRBD2. In nucleotides, the sequence is TGTGCCAGCAGCTTGACTAGCGGGGTGTCAGATACGCAGTATTTT. This encodes CASSLTSGVSDTQYF.